These 26 T cell receptor beta chains were all obtained from the same sample, sequenced in a study of blood T cell repertoires in COVID-19. Only in-frame clones appear in the TCRdb table, and some are missing; sequencing was by immunoSEQ multiplex PCR. Of over 120,000 clones listed, roughly 75% are singletons. Sequences were obtained from PBMCs or T cells enriched from blood (not recorded which). The receptor set was obtained from a woman in her 50s who had recovered from COVID-19.

The chain recombines TRBV6-5 with TRBJ2-3; 7 positions agree with TRBD2. CDR3 length: 16 residues. With V trimmed by 2 bases and J by 0 bases, 5 bases remained unmatched. CDR1 is MNHEY, CDR2 SVGAGI, per germline. The CDR3 DNA follows: TGTGCCAGCAGTTACAGGCTAGCGGATAGCACAGATACGCAGTATTTT. Encoded protein: CASSYRLADSTDTQYF.

The rearrangement links TRBV29-1 to TRBJ1-2; 7 bases line up with TRBD1. CDR1 SQVTM and CDR2 ANQGSEA come from the germline V gene. Unmatched junction bases numbered 12, after V lost 3 bases and J lost 5 bases. This CDR3 comprises 15 residues. CDR3 residues: CSVESDPGQLYGYTF. CDR3 nucleotide sequence: TGCAGCGTTGAGTCCGACCCGGGACAGCTTTATGGCTACACCTTC. Using reference TRBV29-1 and TRBJ1-2 for the parts outside the CDR3, the full variable domain is SAVISQKPSRDICQRGTSLTIQCQVDSQVTMMFWYRQQPGQSLTLIATANQGSEATYESGFVIDKFPISRPNLTFSTLTVSNMSPEDSSIYLCSVESDPGQLYGYTFGSGTRLTVV.

This rearrangement joins TRBV19 to TRBJ1-2, with a tentative D call TRBD1 (5 bases). The CDR3 extends over 13 amino acids. V was clipped by 6 bases and J by 7 bases, with 15 bases between them. Germline V gene data show CDR1 as LNHDA and CDR2 as SQIVND (reference sequence). The CDR3 DNA follows: TGTGCCAGTAGCGCCAGGGTCTTTGGTGGCTACACCTTC. As protein: CASSARVFGGYTF.

With regard to this clone: Other DNA sequences in this specimen translate into the identical CDR3. This chain links TRBV5-1 with TRBJ1-4; 8 nucleotides line up with TRBD1. After removal of 1 base from V and 8 bases from J, the junction contained 4 bases not matched to a gene. The CDR3 is 14 residues long. CDR1 is SGHRS, CDR2 YFSETQ, per germline. The CDR3 bases are TGCGCCAGCAGCTTGCAGGGGGCAGGCGAAAAACTGTTTTTT. It translates to CASSLQGAGEKLFF.

This chain links TRBV2 with TRBJ1-3; 10 bases align to TRBD1. The length of the CDR3 is 14 residues. The J segment lost 6 bases and the V segment lost 6 bases, leaving 5 bases of the junction unmatched. Per the germline V gene, CDR1 is SNHLY and CDR2 is FYNNEI. CDR3 region: CASRTGGSENTIYF. The CDR3 DNA is TGTGCCAGCAGGACAGGGGGCTCAGAAAACACCATATATTTT.

In this sample, this clone turned up a few times. This sequence joins TRBV7-6 and TRBJ1-1; no clear D gene. V was cut by 5 bases and J by 0 bases, with 7 bases left in between. Germline CDR1 reads SGHVS; CDR2 reads FNYEAQ. This CDR3 is 13 amino acids long. CDR3 nucleotide sequence: TGTGCCAGCAGCCCCCAGATGAACACTGAAGCTTTCTTT. Amino acids: CASSPQMNTEAFF.

This rearrangement joins TRBV7-9 to TRBJ1-6; a possible D gene is TRBD1 (5 bases). This CDR3 comprises 16 residues. The V end was cut by 1 base, the J end by 7 bases, with 14 bases between. Per germline, CDR1 SEHNR and CDR2 FQNEAQ (reference sequence). The CDR3 protein is CASSLGRGLGNSPLHF. In nucleotides, the CDR3 is TGTGCCAGCAGCTTAGGGAGGGGTTTAGGAAATTCACCCCTCCACTTT.

This clone was observed a few times. The chain has TRBV29-1 and TRBJ1-2; D unresolved. The CDR3 extends over 10 amino acids. Trimming left V 3 bases short and J 7 bases short, with 6 bases between. CDR1 and CDR2 from the germline V gene are SQVTM and ANQGSEA. CDR3 bases: TGCAGCGTTGATGCGGCTGGCTACACCTTC. Translating gives CSVDAAGYTF.

The chain combines TRBV6-1 with TRBJ2-7; 9 nucleotides align to TRBD1. Germline CDR1 reads MNHNS; CDR2 reads SASEGT. The V gene end was trimmed by 2 bases and the J gene end by 3 bases; junction bases not matched to a gene: 2. The CDR3 runs to 14 residues. The CDR3 DNA is TGTGCCAGCAGTGAAAACAGGGGGCACTACGAGCAGTACGTC. It translates to CASSENRGHYEQYV.

V gene TRBV27 combines with J gene TRBJ1-1; 8 nucleotides agree with TRBD1. The germline V gene encodes CDR1 MNHEY and CDR2 SMNVEV (reference sequence). Trimming removed 1 base from V and 0 bases from J; junction bases left unmatched: 10. This CDR3 has 18 residues. In DNA, the CDR3 is TGTGCCAGCAGTTTATTCCTAGACAGGGGAAGTTTGAACACTGAAGCTTTCTTT. It codes for CASSLFLDRGSLNTEAFF.

V is TRBV28 and J is TRBJ2-7, with TRBD2 as a possible D gene (7 bases). Germline V gene sequence: CDR1 MDHEN, CDR2 SYDVKM. Trimming cost V 6 bases and J 1 base, with 16 bases left between them. The CDR3 has 15 amino acids. The CDR3 region has the DNA TGTGCCAGCAGCCCTAGGGGGGGCCTTTCCTACGAGCAGTACGTC. Translated: CASSPRGGLSYEQYV.

The chain combines TRBV11-3 with TRBJ1-6; perhaps TRBD1 as D (5 bases). The CDR3 totals 13 residues. V lost 1 base, J lost 8 bases, and 6 bases lay in between. Germline CDR1 and CDR2: SGHNT and YENEEA. CDR3 in DNA: TGTGCCAGCAGCTTAGCACAGGATTCACCCCTCCACTTT. Translating gives CASSLAQDSPLHF.

This chain uses TRBV20-1 with TRBJ2-3; weak D call: TRBD2 (5 bases). Germline CDR1 and CDR2: DFQATT and SNEGSKA (reference sequence). The CDR3 contains 12 residues. Trimming cost V 3 bases and J 5 bases, with 9 bases left between them. The CDR3 protein is CSASFRGDTQYF. CDR3 bases: TGCAGTGCTAGTTTCCGGGGAGATACGCAGTATTTT.

V is TRBV7-2 and J is TRBJ1-6, with D possibly matching TRBD1 (6 bases). The CDR3 spans 17 residues. The germline CDR1 and CDR2 sequences are SGHTA and FQGNSA. V was pared by 1 base and J by 3 bases, with 13 bases between. DNA of the CDR3: TGTGCCAGCAGCTTAGGTGGGGGCTACGACTATAATTCACCCCTCCACTTT. Its translation is CASSLGGGYDYNSPLHF.

The chain carries TRBV9 and TRBJ2-2; TRBD1 aligns across 7 bases. With V trimmed by 4 bases and J by 1 base, 7 bases remained unmatched. CDR1 is SGDLS, CDR2 YYNGEE, per germline. There are 16 residues in the CDR3. CDR3 region: CASSPRTGRNTGELFF. CDR3 in DNA: TGTGCCAGCAGCCCGCGGACAGGCCGGAACACCGGGGAGCTGTTTTTT. Supplemented by reference TRBV9 and TRBJ2-2, the full variable domain reads DSGVTQTPKHLITATGQRVTLRCSPRSGDLSVYWYQQSLDQGLQFLIQYYNGEERAKGNILERFSAQQFPDLHSELNLSSLELGDSALYFCASSPRTGRNTGELFFGEGSRLTVL.

The CDR3 reads CASRVADSPLHF. The CDR3, as DNA: TGTGCCAGCAGGGTCGCGGATTCACCCCTCCACTTT. The V gene is TRBV3-1 (or the pseudogene TRBV3-2), the J gene TRBJ1-6; D gene ambiguous. CDR3 length: 12 amino acids. The ends were cut back, 6 bases at V and 8 bases at J, with 8 bases in the middle. Germline loops: CDR1 LGHDT, CDR2 YNNKEL (reference sequence).

There are many counts of this clone. This rearrangement joins TRBV18 to TRBJ2-1; 11 positions match TRBD2. Losses at the gene ends were 6 bases for V and 7 bases for J; bases not matched to a gene: 8. CDR3 size: 15 residues. Germline V gives CDR1 KGHSH, CDR2 LQKENI. CDR3 sequence reads: CASSRSLAGENEQFF. In DNA form, the CDR3 reads TGTGCCAGCTCCCGATCACTAGCGGGGGAAAATGAGCAGTTCTTC.

Many counts were recorded for this clone. The chain employs TRBV5-1 and TRBJ1-1; no clear D. The germline V gene has CDR1 SGHRS and CDR2 YFSETQ. The V and J ends lost 5 bases and 2 bases respectively, with 10 bases between them. This CDR3 is built from 13 residues. The CDR3 here is CASSEQINTEAFF. The CDR3 DNA is TGCGCCAGCAGTGAACAGATCAACACTGAAGCTTTCTTT.

The chain is built from TRBV19 and TRBJ2-5; perhaps TRBD1 as D (5 bases). V lost 3 bases and J lost 2, with 10 bases in between. The CDR3 has 14 residues. From germline, CDR1 is LNHDA and CDR2 SQIVND (reference sequence). As DNA, the CDR3 is TGTGCCAGTAGTATTGGCAGGGATCAAGAGACCCAGTACTTC. Its translation: CASSIGRDQETQYF.

V gene TRBV7-9 combines with J gene TRBJ1-2; no definite D call. Germline values: CDR1 SEHNR, CDR2 FQNEAQ (reference sequence). Trimming left V 6 bases short and J 2 bases short, with 16 bases between. The CDR3 covers 15 residues. The DNA of the CDR3 is TGTGCCAGCAGTTCCGACCTAACAGTAAACTATGGCTACACCTTC. Encoded protein: CASSSDLTVNYGYTF.

The chain carries TRBV28 and TRBJ1-1; D may be TRBD1 (5 bases). V gave up 6 bases and J gave up 1 base, with 18 bases separating them. The CDR3 loop spans 16 amino acids. Germline CDR1 MDHEN, CDR2 SYDVKM. Written as DNA, the CDR3 is TGTGCCAGCAGGGCTAATCTAGGGGCCCCGAACACTGAAGCTTTCTTT. Its translation: CASRANLGAPNTEAFF.

This clone showed up just a few times. The J gene is TRBJ1-4, the V gene TRBV2; D is unclear. CDR1 SNHLY and CDR2 FYNNEI come from the germline V gene. The CDR3 consists of 12 residues. V lost 6 bases and J 3 bases, leaving 5 bases between the germline ends. The CDR3 sequence: CASRAANEKLFF. The CDR3 DNA sequence: TGTGCCAGCAGGGCGGCTAATGAAAAACTGTTTTTT. The variable domain in full, with the rest retrieved from reference TRBV2 and TRBJ1-4, is EPEVTQTPSHQVTQMGQEVILRCVPISNHLYFYWYRQILGQKVEFLVSFYNNEISEKSEIFDDQFSVERPDGSNFTLKIRSTKLEDSAMYFCASRAANEKLFFGSGTQLSVL.

V is TRBV5-8 and J is TRBJ1-3; 7 positions agree with TRBD1. V was clipped by 4 bases and J by 0 bases; unmatched bases: 4. The CDR3 is made up of 15 amino acids. Germline loops: CDR1 SGHTS, CDR2 YDEGEE. Here the CDR3 reads CASSLSGGSGNTIYF. In nucleotides, the CDR3 is TGTGCCAGCAGCCTATCAGGGGGCTCTGGAAACACCATATATTTT.

V usage is TRBV6-2 or TRBV6-3 and J usage is TRBJ2-1; 14 bases agree with TRBD2. Trimming removed 0 bases from V and 3 bases from J; junction bases left unmatched: 4. Per the germline V gene, CDR1 is MNHEY and CDR2 is SVGEGT. The CDR3 has 18 amino acids. CDR3 coding DNA: TGTGCCAGCAGTTACTCACGGACTAGCGGGGGGAACTACAATGAGCAGTTCTTC. Amino acid sequence: CASSYSRTSGGNYNEQFF.

The CDR3 sequence is CASTSRGITDTQYF. The CDR3 DNA reads TGTGCCAGTACTTCGCGGGGAATTACAGATACGCAGTATTTT. The J gene is TRBJ2-3, the V gene TRBV28; TRBD2 is a possible D gene (6 bases). The CDR3 runs to 14 residues. V lost 9 bases and J 3 bases, leaving 16 bases between the germline ends. Germline assignment: CDR1 MDHEN and CDR2 SYDVKM.

The chain is built from TRBV2 and TRBJ1-4; D remains unclear. Trimming pared 3 bases from V and 8 bases from J, leaving 13 bases between. The CDR3 runs 14 residues. The germline gives CDR1 SNHLY, CDR2 FYNNEI. This CDR3 is CASSEGAGWEKLFF. CDR3 nucleotides: TGTGCCAGCAGTGAGGGAGCGGGTTGGGAAAAACTGTTTTTT.